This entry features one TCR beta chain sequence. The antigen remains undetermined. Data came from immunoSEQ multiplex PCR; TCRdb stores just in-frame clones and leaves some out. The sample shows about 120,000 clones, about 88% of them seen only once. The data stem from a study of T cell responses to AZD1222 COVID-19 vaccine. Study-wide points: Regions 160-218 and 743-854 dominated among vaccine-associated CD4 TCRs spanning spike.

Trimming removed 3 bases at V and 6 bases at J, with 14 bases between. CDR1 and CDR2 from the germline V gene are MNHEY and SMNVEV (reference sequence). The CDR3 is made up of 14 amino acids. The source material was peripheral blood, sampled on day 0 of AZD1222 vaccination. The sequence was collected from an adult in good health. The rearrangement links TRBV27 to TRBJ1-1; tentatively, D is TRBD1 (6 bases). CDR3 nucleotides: TGTGCCAGCAGTTTTTCGGGGGCCGGGTCTGAAGCTTTCTTT. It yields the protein CASSFSGAGSEAFF.